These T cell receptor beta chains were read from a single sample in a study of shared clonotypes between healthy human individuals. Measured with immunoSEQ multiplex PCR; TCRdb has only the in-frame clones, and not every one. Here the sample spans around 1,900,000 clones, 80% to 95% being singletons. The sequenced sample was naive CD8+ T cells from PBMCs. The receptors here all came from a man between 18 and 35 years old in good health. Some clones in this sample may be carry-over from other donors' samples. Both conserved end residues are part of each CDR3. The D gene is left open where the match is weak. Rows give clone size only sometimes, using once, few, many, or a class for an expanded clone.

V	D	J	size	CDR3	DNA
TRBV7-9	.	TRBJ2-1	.	CASSFMQLPNNEQFF	TGTGCCAGCAGCTTTATGCAGCTCCCGAACAATGAGCAGTTCTTC
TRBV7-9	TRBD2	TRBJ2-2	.	CASTVGLAGGLGELFF	TGTGCCAGCACCGTCGGACTAGCGGGAGGGTTAGGGGAGCTGTTTTTT
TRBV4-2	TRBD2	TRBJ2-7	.	CASSQTLAGGATYEQYF	TGTGCCAGCAGCCAGACCCTAGCGGGAGGCGCCACCTACGAGCAGTACTTC
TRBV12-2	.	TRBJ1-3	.	CASRRPNRRSGTIYF	TGTGCAAGTCGAAGACCCAATCGGAGAAGCGGCACCATATATTTT
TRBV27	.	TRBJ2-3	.	CASYTVETDTQYF	TGTGCCAGCTACACGGTAGAAACAGATACGCAGTATTTT
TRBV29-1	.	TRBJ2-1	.	CSVEGLRSYNEQFF	TGCAGCGTTGAAGGTTTAAGATCCTACAATGAGCAGTTCTTC
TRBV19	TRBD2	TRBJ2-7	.	CASNPPLPGLAAYEQYF	TGTGCCAGTAATCCACCCCTCCCGGGACTAGCAGCCTACGAGCAGTACTTC
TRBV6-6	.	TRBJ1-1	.	CASRQGWEAFF	TGTGCCAGCAGACAGGGTTGGGAAGCTTTCTTT
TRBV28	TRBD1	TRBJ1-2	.	CASSLTSGQAHGYTF	TGTGCCAGCAGTTTAACGTCGGGACAGGCGCATGGCTACACCTTC
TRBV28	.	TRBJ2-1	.	CASHPSAYNEQFF	TGTGCCAGCCATCCTAGCGCCTACAATGAGCAGTTCTTC
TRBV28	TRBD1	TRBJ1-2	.	CASSSQGQGYTF	TGTGCCAGCAGTTCCCAGGGACAGGGCTACACCTTC
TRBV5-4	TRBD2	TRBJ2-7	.	CASTLIYAGGSYEQYF	TGTGCCAGCACCCTAATTTATGCGGGAGGGTCCTACGAGCAGTACTTC
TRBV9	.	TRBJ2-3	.	CASSGPTSTDTQYF	TGTGCCAGCAGCGGGCCAACTAGCACAGATACGCAGTATTTT
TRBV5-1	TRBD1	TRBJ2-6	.	CASSPYEQGPSFSGANVLTF	TGCGCCAGCAGCCCGTATGAACAGGGGCCCTCATTCTCTGGGGCCAACGTCCTGACTTTC
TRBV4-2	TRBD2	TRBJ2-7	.	CASSQVLTSGTYEQYF	TGTGCCAGCAGCCAAGTACTGACTAGCGGAACCTACGAGCAGTACTTC
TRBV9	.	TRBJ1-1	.	CASSVAATGTEAFF	TGTGCCAGCAGCGTAGCAGCGACGGGCACTGAAGCTTTCTTT
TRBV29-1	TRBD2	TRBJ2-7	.	CSVEATSGVTYEQYF	TGCAGCGTTGAGGCTACTAGCGGGGTGACCTACGAGCAGTACTTC
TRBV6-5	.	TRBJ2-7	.	CASSYSKGRPTGEQYF	TGTGCCAGCAGTTACTCGAAGGGCAGACCGACGGGGGAGCAGTACTTC
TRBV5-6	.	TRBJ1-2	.	CASSLDSNYGYTF	TGTGCCAGCAGCTTGGACTCCAACTATGGCTACACCTTC
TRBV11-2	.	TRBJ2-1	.	CASSPGRSSYNEQFF	TGTGCCAGCAGCCCGGGACGGTCCTCCTACAATGAGCAGTTCTTC
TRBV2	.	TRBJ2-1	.	CASRPRGSYNEQFF	TGTGCCAGCAGACCGCGCGGTTCGTACAATGAGCAGTTCTTC
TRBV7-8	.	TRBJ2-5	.	CASSVMGRRETQYF	TGTGCCAGCAGCGTGATGGGGAGAAGGGAGACCCAGTACTTC
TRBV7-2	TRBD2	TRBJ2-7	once	CASSLAGRGTSYEQYF	TGTGCCAGCAGCTTGGCGGGGCGGGGGACTTCCTACGAGCAGTACTTC
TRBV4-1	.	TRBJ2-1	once	CASSQTAAGHSYNEQFF	TGCGCCAGCAGCCAGACAGCAGCGGGCCACTCCTACAATGAGCAGTTCTTC
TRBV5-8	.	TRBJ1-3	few	CASSAAVGGGNTIYF	TGTGCCAGCAGCGCCGCCGTAGGGGGTGGAAACACCATATATTTT
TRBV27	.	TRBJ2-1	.	CASSLQTRRPYNEQFF	TGTGCCAGCAGTCTCCAAACCCGCAGGCCCTACAATGAGCAGTTCTTC
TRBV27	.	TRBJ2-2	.	CASSPLAPAGELFF	TGTGCCAGCAGTCCGTTAGCCCCCGCCGGGGAGCTGTTTTTT
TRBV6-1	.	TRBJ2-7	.	CASSPRDDSYEQYF	TGTGCCAGCAGTCCGCGGGACGACTCCTACGAGCAGTACTTC
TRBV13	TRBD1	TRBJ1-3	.	CASSLGTGRLASGNTIYF	TGTGCCAGCAGCTTAGGGACAGGGAGGCTTGCGTCTGGAAACACCATATATTTT
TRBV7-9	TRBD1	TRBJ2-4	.	CASSLGAPGGHIQYF	TGTGCCAGCAGCTTAGGTGCGCCAGGGGGTCACATTCAGTACTTC
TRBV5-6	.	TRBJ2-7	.	CASSLGQPLGEQYF	TGTGCCAGCAGCTTGGGACAGCCCCTGGGGGAGCAGTACTTC